This TCR beta chain was captured in a study of post-analysis software for immune sequencing data. CDR1 SQVTM and CDR2 ANQGSEA come from the germline V gene. With 5 bases removed from V and 7 bases from J, the gap between germline ends came to 9 bases. CDR3 length: 11 amino acids. Whole-study results and caveats: Strong same-batch co-clustering of samples appeared with F measure clustering. Normalized Chao1 diversity was significantly lower in multiple sclerosis patients than in controls. The five TRBV segments detected at higher frequency in patients than in controls included TRBV5-6, TRBV5-1 and TRBV20-1.

Regarding this clonotype: Its antigen is undetermined.

Every TCR beta cDNA library bore unique molecular identifiers. Each CDR3 protein is one row after TCRdb ran MiXCR on the PCR reads. The profile covers 250,000 to 300,000 distinct CDR3 sequences, with 36% appearing a single time and under 5.5% taken by the ten largest. V gene TRBV29-1 combines with J gene TRBJ2-1, with no clear D. The source is a girl aged 5-17 years with multiple sclerosis. The sequencing input was blood. The CDR3 DNA is TGCAGCGTTTGGGTGAGGAATGAGCAGTTCTTC. This sequence encodes CSVWVRNEQFF.